Listed below are T cell receptor beta chains from one sample, sequenced in a study of cytomegalovirus exposure and HLA in healthy donors. Some clones are missing from TCRdb's copy, which holds only in-frame ones; the method was immunoSEQ multiplex PCR. Among fewer than 130,000 clones listed, 74% were seen once. The sequencing input was PBMCs. These receptors originate from a man between 45 and 60 years old in good health and CMV-seropositive. Both conserved end residues are part of each CDR3. The D gene is left open where the match is weak. The size of a clone is reported for some rows only, either as once, few or many, or as a class for expanded clones.

V	J	D	size	CDR3	DNA
TRBV7-2	TRBJ2-3	TRBD2	-	CASSLATSGRAATQYF	TGTGCCAGCAGCTTAGCAACTAGCGGGAGGGCCGCTACGCAGTATTTT
TRBV5-8	TRBJ2-2	-	-	CASSLVSGGGGELFF	TGTGCCAGCAGCTTGGTGTCGGGGGGCGGCGGGGAGCTGTTTTTT
TRBV30	TRBJ2-3	-	-	CAWSRDTQYF	TGTGCCTGGAGCCGGGATACGCAGTATTTT
TRBV7-8	TRBJ2-3	TRBD2	-	CASSRGGAVDTQYF	TGTGCCAGCAGCCGCGGGGGGGCGGTAGATACGCAGTATTTT
TRBV7-6	TRBJ2-7	TRBD1	-	CASSLGTGGTIDEQYF	TGTGCCAGCAGCTTGGGTACAGGGGGAACAATAGACGAGCAGTACTTC
TRBV5-4	TRBJ2-1	TRBD1	-	CASASTPGQGSYNEQFF	TGTGCCAGCGCATCCACTCCGGGACAGGGAAGCTACAATGAGCAGTTCTTC
TRBV4-1	TRBJ1-5	TRBD1	-	CASSQATGVNQPQHF	TGCGCCAGCAGCCAAGCCACAGGGGTTAATCAGCCCCAGCATTTT
TRBV6-6	TRBJ2-7	TRBD1	-	CASSLPPGQGTHEQYF	TGTGCCAGCAGTCTCCCCCCGGGACAGGGTACCCACGAGCAGTACTTC
TRBV7-2	TRBJ2-3	-	-	CASSLVSSTYSF	TGTGCCAGCAGCTTAGTATCGAGTACGTACTCCTTT
TRBV15	TRBJ2-6	-	-	CATSSRQLPGANVLTF	TGTGCCACCAGCAGCCGACAGTTACCTGGGGCCAACGTCCTGACTTTC
TRBV5-5	TRBJ2-5	TRBD1	-	CASSFGTALTQYF	TGTGCCAGCAGCTTCGGGACAGCCCTAACCCAGTACTTC
TRBV16	TRBJ2-6	-	-	CASSQVGTGANVLTF	TGTGCCAGCAGCCAAGTCGGTACTGGGGCCAACGTCCTGACTTTC
TRBV5-3	TRBJ2-7	TRBD2	-	CARSLVRSGRAKYEQYF	TGTGCCAGAAGCTTGGTGAGAAGCGGGAGGGCCAAATACGAGCAGTACTTC
TRBV11-3	TRBJ2-2	-	-	CASSLGAGTGNTGELFF	TGTGCCAGCAGCTTAGGGGCCGGGACTGGGAACACCGGGGAGCTGTTTTTT
TRBV10-3	TRBJ2-7	TRBD1	-	CAISGDRGREQYF	TGTGCCATCAGTGGCGACAGGGGGCGCGAGCAGTACTTC
TRBV5-4	TRBJ2-7	TRBD2	-	CASSAGTSGSIYEQYF	TGTGCCAGCAGCGCCGGGACTAGCGGGAGCATCTACGAGCAGTACTTC
TRBV6-5	TRBJ2-1	TRBD2	-	CASSSPGGHNEQFF	TGTGCCAGCAGTTCCCCGGGGGGACACAATGAGCAGTTCTTC
TRBV6-1	TRBJ1-5	-	-	CASSSGVNNQPQHF	TGTGCCAGCAGCTCAGGGGTTAACAATCAGCCCCAGCATTTT
TRBV7-2	TRBJ2-2	-	once	CASSRPDSGELFF	TGTGCCAGCAGCCGCCCGGACTCCGGGGAGCTGTTTTTT
TRBV7-2	TRBJ2-5	-	-	CASSLSRETQYF	TGTGCCAGCAGCCTTTCTCGGGAGACCCAGTACTTC
TRBV5-1	TRBJ2-2	-	few	CASSPTFGGQGGELFF	TGCGCCAGCAGTCCAACGTTCGGCGGCCAAGGCGGGGAGCTGTTTTTT
TRBV5-1	TRBJ2-4	TRBD1	-	CASSLTPDRVGNIQYF	TGCGCCAGCAGCTTGACCCCGGACAGGGTAGGAAACATTCAGTACTTC
TRBV9	TRBJ2-1	TRBD2	-	CASSVGGGTSIYEQFF	TGTGCCAGCAGCGTAGGCGGGGGGACTAGCATTTATGAGCAGTTCTTC
TRBV5-1	TRBJ1-5	-	-	CASSLEGVGQPQHF	TGCGCCAGCAGCTTGGAAGGGGTTGGCCAGCCCCAGCATTTT
TRBV9	TRBJ2-3	-	once	CASSASAGGGGIATDTQYF	TGTGCCAGCAGCGCCTCAGCGGGTGGGGGGGGCATAGCGACAGATACGCAGTATTTT
TRBV27	TRBJ2-5	TRBD1	-	CASRRQGEETQYF	TGTGCCAGCAGAAGACAGGGGGAAGAGACCCAGTACTTC
TRBV4-2	TRBJ2-5	TRBD2	-	CASSQVPGTSGRNEQYF	TGTGCCAGCAGCCAAGTTCCAGGGACTAGCGGGAGAAATGAGCAGTACTTC
TRBV2	TRBJ2-7	TRBD1	-	CASSLGQGSHEQYF	TGTGCCAGCAGTCTTGGACAGGGGAGCCACGAGCAGTACTTC
TRBV6-5	TRBJ1-1	-	-	CASSSGTHEAFF	TGTGCCAGCAGTTCCGGGACACATGAAGCTTTCTTT
TRBV5-6	TRBJ2-7	TRBD2	-	CASSFGTSGSRSSYEQYF	TGTGCCAGCAGCTTCGGGACTAGCGGGAGTCGTAGCTCCTACGAGCAGTACTTC
TRBV4-1	TRBJ1-5	-	-	CASSPESSDQPQHF	TGCGCCAGCAGCCCGGAGAGCTCAGATCAGCCCCAGCATTTT
TRBV7-8	TRBJ2-5	-	-	CASSYSIAAQETQYF	TGTGCCAGCAGCTACTCCATAGCGGCCCAAGAGACCCAGTACTTC
TRBV18	TRBJ2-7	TRBD2	-	CASSPQSSGASYEQYF	TGTGCCAGCTCACCACAGTCTAGCGGGGCCTCCTACGAGCAGTACTTC
TRBV10-1	TRBJ2-1	TRBD2	-	CASTRLGGSFHNEQFF	TGCGCCAGCACTAGGTTAGGCGGGAGCTTTCACAATGAGCAGTTCTTC
TRBV5-4	TRBJ2-1	TRBD2	-	CASSLGYGGAGEQFF	TGTGCCAGCAGCCTCGGCTACGGGGGGGCGGGTGAGCAGTTCTTC
TRBV30	TRBJ1-1	-	-	CAWSKSPDRRNTEAFF	TGTGCCTGGAGTAAATCTCCAGACAGGCGGAACACTGAAGCTTTCTTT
TRBV2	TRBJ2-5	-	-	CASNGGRFAETQYF	TGTGCCAGCAACGGGGGACGGTTTGCAGAGACCCAGTACTTC
TRBV19	TRBJ2-2	TRBD2	-	CASSIKREVGELFF	TGTGCCAGTAGTATCAAGCGGGAGGTCGGGGAGCTGTTTTTT
TRBV19	TRBJ2-3	TRBD1	once	CASSDRGGTDTQYF	TGTGCCAGTAGTGACAGGGGTGGCACAGATACGCAGTATTTT
TRBV12-5	TRBJ1-5	TRBD1	-	CASGLVRPGTEGSGSNQPQHF	TGTGCTAGTGGTTTGGTCCGACCCGGGACAGAGGGCTCCGGGAGCAATCAGCCCCAGCATTTT
TRBV5-1	TRBJ1-4	TRBD1	-	CASTRTGTFATNEKLFF	TGCGCCAGCACCAGGACAGGGACATTTGCAACTAATGAAAAACTGTTTTTT
TRBV7-7	TRBJ2-1	-	-	CASSLGRGPGENEQFF	TGTGCCAGCAGCTTAGGGCGCGGTCCAGGGGAGAATGAGCAGTTCTTC
TRBV7-9	TRBJ2-7	TRBD1	-	CASSLALGTGPYEQYF	TGTGCCAGCAGCTTAGCGCTGGGGACAGGTCCCTACGAGCAGTACTTC
TRBV7-8	TRBJ2-7	-	few	CASSARTYSDTYEQYF	TGTGCCAGCAGCGCCCGGACATATTCCGACACTTACGAGCAGTACTTC
TRBV5-4	TRBJ2-7	-	-	CASSLMRGDGEQYF	TGTGCCAGCAGCTTGATGCGGGGAGATGGAGAGCAGTACTTC